This TCR beta chain was observed in a study of cytomegalovirus exposure and HLA in healthy donors (dated 2017 in TCRdb). With regard to the full study: In an earlier analysis of roughly 500 of the donors, around 300 Gb of sequence data and some 120 million unique TCR beta sequences from 150 million to 200 million T cells were reported. Approximately 300 gigabases of sequencing data and around 85 million unique TCR sequences made up an early release that covered roughly 670 HLA-typed donors. The genetic ancestry cluster associated with self-reported Caucasian donors included approximately 85% of the roughly 400 genotyped donors. The study aimed to test whether signatures of past pathogen exposure could be identified by cataloging public T cell receptors. The T cell repertoires of roughly 660 subjects were profiled by immunosequencing and related to cytomegalovirus serostatus. A separate validation cohort of over 95 different subjects was used in addition to the approximately 670-subject first cohort. To predict cytomegalovirus infection status, the study combined high-throughput TCR immunosequencing, statistical association of individual TCRs with disease status, and machine learning. A later analysis re-examined previously published TCR beta repertoires from several hundred donors and added high-resolution HLA genotyping to investigate patterns of TCR occurrence. Rather than drawing on any new phenotypic data, the later analysis identified candidate immune exposures from TCR beta sequences and the way those sequences occurred across donors. An earlier analysis of roughly 580 of the donors used high-throughput TCR beta sequencing to judge whether each TCR beta V gene segment behaved as functional or pseudogenic. Donor age, sex, ethnicity and CMV serostatus were collected together with the repertoire data. Genome-wide SNP genotypes for about three fifths of the roughly 670 donors were used in a later genetic analysis, which treated that subset as a discovery cohort. Every discovery cohort repertoire had been produced on one sequencing platform. HLA typing included class I and class II loci at four-digit resolution. Typing coverage differed by locus: A, B, C, DRB1 and DQB1 were typed in roughly 620-630 donors, DQA1 in approximately 520, DPA1 in over 600, and DPB1 in just under 490. About 5 DR-DQ haplotypes were handled as single units for association and clustering, since linkage in the cohort was strong. Among roughly 400 genotyped donors of the cohort, an average of roughly 240,000 unique TCR beta nucleotide sequences were sequenced per donor, around 20% of them non-productive. Overall study outcomes, separate from this receptor: HLA typing was unavailable for some donors at each locus, so association tests used only the typed subset. V-gene and J-gene trimming of TCR beta chains was associated with a missense DCLRE1C variant in a later genetic analysis, and the association was replicated in an independent cohort. A further reported finding was that TCR beta sequences accurately predicted the HLA-A and HLA-B alleles for most subjects in the first cohort. The authors suggested that the approach could potentially be extended to other disease states and immunological phenotypes. The study gave a list of 150 to 200 TCR beta chains associated with cytomegalovirus. Most TCR sequences were seen in very few donors, while some public TCRs were found in many individuals. Correlated functional status among segregating V segments might be attributable to linkage disequilibrium, but an unknown experimental factor could not be ruled out. At a false discovery rate of 0.05, a later analysis linked 16,951 TCR beta sequences to specific HLA alleles. When HLA alleles, especially DR and DQ, strongly co-occurred, TCR associations were difficult to assign to individual alleles. In a later analysis, HLA-associated TCR beta chains were found to be more clonally expanded and to have lower generation probabilities than equally common non-associated chains. A later analysis reported that several top co-occurrence clusters appeared linked to parvovirus B19, influenza, CMV and Epstein-Barr virus. The presence/absence analyses assumed that sequencing depth was roughly uniform across donors, and that assumption may not be true. In a later analysis, TCR association rates were found to vary across HLA loci, with the most associated TCRs seen for DRB1 alleles and the fewest for HLA-C alleles. In an earlier analysis of some 500 of the donors, most TCR beta V segments appeared in productive rearrangements about 87% or about 30% of the time, broadly matching IMGT annotations. A cluster of highly shared sequence variants was judged likely to be a technical artifact of the sequencing pipeline. Cytomegalovirus status was reported to be diagnosed by the classifier with high specificity and sensitivity in both the original and validation cohorts. The earlier analysis of some 540 of the donors excluded about 16 rarely observed V segments, including chromosome 9 orphons, because counts were too low. Most CMV-associated TCR beta chains appeared to be HLA-restricted in a later analysis, and the HLA associations seemed to be driven largely by CMV exposure. In vitro tests confirmed that a few of the cytomegalovirus-associated TCR beta chains recognize cytomegalovirus antigens. According to a later genetic analysis, donors in an Asian-associated ancestry cluster had fewer N-insertions in productive TCRs than the approximately 650-donor mean. Immune exposure information for the cohort was limited to CMV serostatus. Some IMGT-functional V segments, including TRBV6-2 and TRBV6-3, could not be distinguished by the 87-base-pair reads and were therefore excluded. Only TCR beta chains were sequenced in this cohort, and the absence of alpha or paired-chain data limited detectable features.

The cohort was made up of 650 to 700 healthy bone marrow donors. All cohort members were sampled while nominally healthy, although unrecorded immune exposures were likely present. The donor tested CMV seropositive, placing the donor among the roughly 270 seropositive members of the cohort. Each donor provided a peripheral blood sample, and peripheral blood mononuclear cells were used for TCR beta sequencing. Genomic DNA was extracted from the blood cell samples with the Qiagen DNeasy Blood Extraction Kit. A word on this clone: Its cognate antigen has yet to be identified. No much larger clone exists at a distance of one base, and base qualities are not known.

From the germline V gene (reference sequence), CDR1 is SEHNR and CDR2 is FQNEAQ. Its CDR3 holds 14 amino acids, cysteine through phenylalanine. The only DNA kept is the CDR3, 42 bases in frame from the first base. V is pruned by 6 bases and J by 10 bases, leaving 7 bases of the junction without a gene match. The receptor library was made with the immunoSEQ multiplex PCR assay. For the multiplex PCR, a mixture combining 60 forward primers for TCR Vbeta segments and 13 reverse primers for TCR Jbeta segments was used. The CDR3 region of rearranged TCR beta genes was amplified from genomic DNA by a multiplex PCR assay. On the Illumina HiSeq System, the amplified TCR beta libraries were sequenced as 87-base-pair reads. Regarding the original processing steps: A later analysis counted tens of millions of unique TCR beta chains across the 650 to 800 repertoires, and 10 million to 12 million of these chains were shared by at least two donors. A nearest-neighbor algorithm error-corrected the raw reads and collapsed the reads into unique sequences, merging closely related sequences to remove PCR and sequencing errors. To assign V, D and J gene segments, CDR3 sequences were aligned to IMGT reference sequences. For a sequence to be retained, a match of at least six nucleotides was required to both a V gene segment and a J gene segment. Rearrangements were classified as productive when the CDR3 lacked stop codons and remained in frame with V and J, and all other rearrangements were classified as non-productive. Following IMGT convention, CDR3 was defined as the stretch from the second conserved V-encoded cysteine to the conserved J-encoded phenylalanine. Sequences without an unambiguous match to a single V gene segment were excluded from the earlier analysis of over 500 of the donors. In an earlier analysis of a few hundred of the donors, V segments were called functional above 56.7% productive rearrangements and were called segregating when the between-donor standard deviation exceeded 5%. A statistical classification framework was built to diagnose cytomegalovirus status from the catalog of TCR beta chain sequences. V and J gene assignment, in a later analysis, came from comparing TCR nucleotide sequences with IMGT/GENE-DB human TR gene sequences. A later analysis assigned CDR3 sequences and most-parsimonious VDJ recombination scenarios with the TCRdist pipeline. In a later analysis, every TCR beta chain was defined by the combination of its CDR3 amino acid sequence and its V-gene family, and reads without a unique V-gene family were dropped. In a later analysis, nearly 600 highly shared, low-generation-probability nucleotide sequences were removed to address suspected cross-contamination and a sequencing artifact. For each public chain, a later analysis derived a clonal expansion index from normalized ranks of inferred template counts within each repertoire. In a later analysis, generation probabilities were computed with a VDJ recombination model fitted to out-of-frame rearrangements, and the resulting probabilities were checked against IGoR. In a later analysis, TCR-TCR, TCR-HLA and TCR-CMV co-occurrence was scored with hypergeometric tests, and a repertoire-size bias correction was applied to TCR pairs. In a later analysis, false discovery rates were estimated by permuting HLA or CMV assignments 20 times. A later analysis grouped co-occurring TCRs with DBSCAN, adding TCRdist sequence similarity when clustering within HLA-allele-positive subsets. Repertoires with fewer than 30,000 or more than 120,000 public chains were left out of co-occurrence clustering, as were four to six repertoires with anomalous nucleotide sharing. TCRdb's version of the immuneACCESS table is confined to in-frame rearrangements and falls short of the full clone set. An unresolved V gene accounts for under half of the shortfall where checked; the remainder is of unknown origin. The DNA was the basis for D and trimming; V, J and clone size are from that table. The sample includes 150,000 to 200,000 clones, with over 70% observed a single time. The top ten constitute about 2% of the sample.

The chain is encoded by TRBV7-9 joined to TRBJ2-1, with 12 bases in between that match TRBD2. This sequence originates from a woman aged 18-29 years in good health and CMV-seropositive. Material for sequencing was PBMCs. The DNA is TGTGCCAGCAGGGCTAGCGGGGGGGCCGGGGAGCAGTTCTTC. It is translated as CASRASGGAGEQFF.